The 15 T cell receptor beta chains presented below share a single source sample, sequenced in a study of a mutant IDH1 vaccine in newly diagnosed glioma (dated by TCRdb to about 2021). Per the publication, the time point label means: week 23, last vaccination. Each vaccine dose, consisting of 300 ug of a 20-mer mutant IDH1 peptide in Montanide, was administered subcutaneously with topical imiquimod. Libraries came from the immunoSEQ multiplex PCR assay. TCRdb mirrors the immuneACCESS table, restricted to in-frame sequences. Some clones are absent from its copies; in checked studies, under half trace to an unresolved V gene, and the reason for the others is unknown. In this sample the table shows approximately 35,000 clones, roughly 90% of which occur a single time. The ten largest clones add up to approximately 2.3% of the sample. These TCRs are of unknown antigen specificity. The sample consisted of PBMCs, taken from a glioma patient whose treatment included an IDH1 peptide vaccine. These receptors were taken from a man aged 35-49 years with glioma.

The rearrangement uses TRBV10-2 and TRBJ1-2, with D perhaps matching TRBD1 (6 bases). The V end lost 4 bases, the J end lost 7 bases, and 16 bases lay between the germline ends. Germline V gene data show CDR1 as WSHSY and CDR2 as SAAADI. The CDR3 runs 14 residues. The CDR3 sequence: CASSVNDRLGGYTF. The CDR3 bases are TGCGCCAGCAGTGTAAACGACAGGTTGGGTGGCTACACCTTC.

This rearrangement joins TRBV4-1 to TRBJ2-3; D possibly corresponds to TRBD1 (6 bases). V was shortened by 3 bases and J by 4 bases, with 23 bases between the two germline ends. This CDR3 spans 18 amino acids. The germline V gene has CDR1 MGHRA and CDR2 YSYEKL. The CDR3 loop is CASSHQTPLGGRADTQYF. In nucleotides, the CDR3 is TGCGCCAGCAGCCATCAAACCCCCCTAGGGGGTAGGGCAGATACGCAGTATTTT.

The table lists this clone with a count of one. This chain joins TRBV28 and TRBJ2-2, with 9 bases aligning to TRBD2. This CDR3 spans 15 amino acids. Looked up from germline, CDR1 is MDHEN and CDR2 is SYDVKM. Losses at the gene ends were 6 bases for V and 7 bases for J; bases not matched to a gene: 9. CDR3 in amino acids: CASRPGLAEGGELFF. In nucleotides, the CDR3 is TGTGCCAGCAGGCCGGGACTAGCTGAGGGCGGGGAGCTGTTTTTT.

The chain combines TRBV10-3 with TRBJ1-1; no definite D call. Trimming pared 4 bases from V and 6 bases from J, leaving 9 bases between. The germline gives CDR1 ENHRY, CDR2 SYGVKD. CDR3 size: 12 residues. This CDR3 is CAISAITPEAFF. Here the CDR3 DNA reads TGTGCCATCAGTGCGATCACACCTGAAGCTTTCTTT.

The chain is built from TRBV28 and TRBJ1-5; D is unresolved. V was shortened by 5 bases and J by 2 bases, with 16 bases between the two germline ends. This CDR3 comprises 16 residues. CDR1 and CDR2 (germline): MDHEN, SYDVKM. The CDR3 loop is CASSLTGPSGNQPQHF. For the CDR3, the DNA is TGTGCCAGCAGTCTTACCGGTCCCTCTGGCAATCAGCCCCAGCATTTT.

This chain's CDR3 is CASSLLRTDPNEQFF. The CDR3 DNA sequence: TGTGCCAGCAGTTTACTTAGGACCGACCCCAATGAGCAGTTCTTC. This chain links TRBV28 with TRBJ2-1; D is unresolved. The CDR3 is made up of 15 amino acids. V lost 2 bases, J lost 6 bases, and 14 bases lay in between. CDR1 and CDR2 (germline): MDHEN, SYDVKM. Full variable domain (missing parts from reference TRBV28 and TRBJ2-1): DVKVTQSSRYLVKRTGEKVFLECVQDMDHENMFWYRQDPGLGLRLIYFSYDVKMKEKGDIPEGYSVSREKKERFSLILESASTNQTSMYLCASSLLRTDPNEQFFGPGTRLTVL.

The V gene is TRBV28, the J gene TRBJ1-1; weak D call: TRBD1 (5 bases). The CDR3 is 14 amino acids. Between the trimmed V and J ends, which lost 3 bases and 0 bases, there was a span of 8 bases. CDR1 is MDHEN, CDR2 SYDVKM, per germline. CDR3: CASSFQGLNTEAFF. The CDR3 region has the DNA TGTGCCAGCAGTTTTCAGGGACTGAACACTGAAGCTTTCTTT. The full variable domain, rest sourced from reference TRBV28 and TRBJ1-1, is DVKVTQSSRYLVKRTGEKVFLECVQDMDHENMFWYRQDPGLGLRLIYFSYDVKMKEKGDIPEGYSVSREKKERFSLILESASTNQTSMYLCASSFQGLNTEAFFGQGTRLTVV.

This chain links TRBV29-1 with TRBJ2-3; D might be TRBD1 (5 bases). Trimming removed 7 bases from V and 3 bases from J, with 8 bases in between. This CDR3 is 11 amino acids long. Germline-derived CDR1 and CDR2 are SQVTM and ANQGSEA. CDR3 nucleotides: TGCAGCGCTAAGGGGACAGATACGCAGTATTTT. It specifies CSAKGTDTQYF.

The chain is built from TRBV25-1 and TRBJ2-1; 14 bases are shared with TRBD2. The CDR3 length is 16 residues. V trimming: 6 bases; J trimming: 5 bases; junction bases outside the gene matches: 6. The germline CDR1 and CDR2 sequences are MGHDK and SYGVNS. This CDR3 is CASSWTSGRQNNEQFF. Written as DNA, the CDR3 is TGTGCCAGCAGCTGGACTAGCGGGAGGCAAAACAATGAGCAGTTCTTC.

The sample holds a few counts of this clone. The chain links TRBV19 to TRBJ1-1, with TRBD1 matching over 8 bases. Germline CDR1 LNHDA, CDR2 SQIVND (reference sequence). The V and J ends lost 8 bases and 0 bases, in that order; junction bases with no gene match: 2. CDR3 length: 13 amino acids. The CDR3 loop reads CASRQGLNTEAFF. CDR3 nucleotide sequence: TGTGCCAGTCGACAGGGGTTGAACACTGAAGCTTTCTTT.

The gene calls are TRBV6-1 and TRBJ2-5; 7 bases fit TRBD1. This CDR3 comprises 16 residues. Germline CDR1 MNHNS, CDR2 SASEGT. V shed 3 bases, J shed 3 bases, and the junction held 10 bases outside the gene matches. The CDR3 is CASSDSQGVYEETQYF. As DNA, the CDR3 is TGTGCCAGCAGTGATTCCCAGGGGGTGTACGAAGAGACCCAGTACTTC.

In this sample, this clone turned up once. V and J are TRBV7-9 and TRBJ1-1; possible D gene TRBD1, 5 bases. The CDR3 contains 16 residues. Trimming took off 2 bases at V and 4 bases at J, with 17 bases between the two ends. In germline, CDR1 is SEHNR, CDR2 FQNEAQ (reference sequence). CDR3: CASSLWDQGMGTEAFF. For the CDR3, the DNA is TGTGCCAGCAGCTTATGGGACCAGGGTATGGGCACTGAAGCTTTCTTT.

The rearrangement joins TRBV28 to TRBJ2-5; D is perhaps TRBD1 or TRBD2 (7 bases each). This CDR3 spans 16 amino acids. CDR1 and CDR2 (germline): MDHEN, SYDVKM. V gave up 5 bases and J gave up 4 bases, with 20 bases separating them. DNA of the CDR3: TGTGCCAGCAGTACCCCGGACAGGAGGGGGGGAGAGACCCAGTACTTC. Its protein is CASSTPDRRGGETQYF. The full variable domain, its missing parts supplied by reference TRBV28 and TRBJ2-5, is DVKVTQSSRYLVKRTGEKVFLECVQDMDHENMFWYRQDPGLGLRLIYFSYDVKMKEKGDIPEGYSVSREKKERFSLILESASTNQTSMYLCASSTPDRRGGETQYFGPGTRLLVL.

This clone was detected a few times. The chain carries TRBV2 and TRBJ2-3; D could derive from TRBD1 or TRBD2 (5 bases each). There are 12 residues in the CDR3. The germline V gene has CDR1 SNHLY and CDR2 FYNNEI. Trimming cost V 6 bases and J 3 bases, with 7 bases left between them. The CDR3 nucleotides are TGTGCCAGCAGGGGACGAACAGATACGCAGTATTTT. Translated, it gives CASRGRTDTQYF.

The V call is TRBV28, the J call TRBJ2-7; perhaps TRBD2 as D (5 bases). CDR1 is MDHEN and CDR2 is SYDVKM in the germline V gene. V lost 4 bases and J lost 0, with 16 bases in between. CDR3 length equals 16 residues. In DNA form, the CDR3 reads TGTGCCAGCAGTTCCCTCGCGCGGGCCCTCTCCTACGAGCAGTACTTC. It translates to CASSSLARALSYEQYF.